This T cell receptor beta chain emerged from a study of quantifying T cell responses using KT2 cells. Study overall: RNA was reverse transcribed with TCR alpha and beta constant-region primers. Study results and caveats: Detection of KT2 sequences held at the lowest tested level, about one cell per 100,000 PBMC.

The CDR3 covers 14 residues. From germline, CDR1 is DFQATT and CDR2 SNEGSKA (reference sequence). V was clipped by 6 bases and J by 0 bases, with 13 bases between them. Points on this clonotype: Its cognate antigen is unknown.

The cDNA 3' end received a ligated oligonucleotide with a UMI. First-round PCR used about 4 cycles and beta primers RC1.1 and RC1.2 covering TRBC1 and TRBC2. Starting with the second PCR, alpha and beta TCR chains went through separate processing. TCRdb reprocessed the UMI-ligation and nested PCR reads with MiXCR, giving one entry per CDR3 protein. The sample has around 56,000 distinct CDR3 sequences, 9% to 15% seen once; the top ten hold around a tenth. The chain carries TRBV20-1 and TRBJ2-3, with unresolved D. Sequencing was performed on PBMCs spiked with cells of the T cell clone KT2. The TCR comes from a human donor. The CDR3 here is CSASRSTSTDTQYF. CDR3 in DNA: TGCAGTGCCTCGCGATCAACTAGCACAGATACGCAGTATTTT.